This entry concerns a single T cell receptor (beta chain). Its antigen target is currently unknown. This entry comes from a study of human CD8 memory T cell subsets (dated by TCRdb to about 2020). Background for the entire study: To assess how stem-like (TSTEM), progenitor exhausted-like (TPEX) and effector memory CD8+ T cell subsets are clonally related, the TCRbeta repertoires of these three subsets were compared. TCRbeta repertoires were obtained from roughly 6 donors, each contributing TSTEM, TPEX and effector memory subsets. Results and caveats for the whole study, not just this receptor: TSTEM and TPEX subsets showed similarly high normalized Shannon-Wiener diversity, whereas effector memory subsets were comparatively less diverse. The stem-like TSTEM and TPEX subsets each shared clonotypes with effector memory cells, but the TSTEM and TPEX repertoires had minimal overlap with each other, suggesting distinct antigen spectra. Greater repertoire diversity in TSTEM than in TPEX subsets was suggested by Chao1 estimates, potentially reflecting a broader range of specificities. Only TCRbeta chains were sequenced, and the repertoire comparisons were based on about six donors and tested using paired t-tests with Bonferroni correction.

CDR1 and CDR2, per the germline V gene, are SGHVS and FNYEAQ. The CDR3 runs 19 amino acids, cysteine and phenylalanine included. The coding DNA is unavailable. Peripheral blood mononuclear cells were isolated from healthy donor buffy coats by density gradient separation. The study enriched total CD8+ T cells through negative magnetic separation using EasySep or MojoSort CD8+ T cell isolation kits. For each subset, total RNA was extracted using an RNeasy Mini Kit from duplicate vials of some 150,000 sorted CD8+ T cells. The PBMCs were used fresh or after being cryopreserved in fetal bovine serum with approximately 9.6% DMSO. Fluorescence-activated cell sorting on a FACSAria III was used to sort CD8+ T cell subsets to purity. A Human TCR Profiling Kit was used to prepare UMI-labeled 5' RACE TCRbeta libraries. The same number of PCR cycles was used to prepare all TCRbeta libraries in parallel. In the paper's pipeline: Each TCRbeta library contained between about 2,900 and 18,000 functional CDR3beta clonotypes. UMI extraction and consensus assembly used MIGEC 1.2.9, requiring at least three reads per UMI. In-frame CDR3beta repertoires were extracted with MiXCR 3.0.3. After each sample was downsampled to 42,000 randomly selected UMIs, diversity metrics were computed in VDJtools 1.2.1. For the top 3,000 clones of each sample pair, the repertoire overlap metrics D, R and F2 were calculated in VDJtools. TCRdb reprocessed the reads into one record per CDR3 protein sequence, lacking DNA. TCRdb, rather than the study authors, made the V and J calls. The sample table on file contains more than 7,500 distinct CDR3 sequences. The ten largest account for about 22% of the sample.

This clonotype originated in a human donor in good health. The sample comprised CD8+ T cells from PBMCs. The sequence links TRBV7-6 to TRBJ2-6; TCRdb's D gene call, TRBD2, goes unchecked for lack of DNA. The CDR3 reads CASSPQGPSVTSGANVLTF. The full variable domain, with segments outside the CDR3 supplied by the reference TRBV7-6 and TRBJ2-6 proteins, appears as GAGVSQSPRYKVTKRGQDVALRCDPISGHVSLYWYRQALGQGPEFLTYFNYEAQQDKSGLPNDRFSAERPEGSISTLTIQRTEQRDSAMYRCASSPQGPSVTSGANVLTFGAGSRLTVL.